Below, 26 T cell receptor beta chains from the same sample are listed, as sequenced in a study of shared clonotypes between healthy human individuals. This table comes from immunoSEQ multiplex PCR, and its TCRdb copy is limited to in-frame clones, with some not included. The sample yields some 2.1 million clones, approximately 95% seen once. Naive-designated CD8 cells lacked CD45RO, were positively enriched for CCR7, and omitted terminally differentiated effector memory CD45RA+ cells. The sample taken for sequencing was naive CD8+ T cells sorted from blood. Receptors originate from a man aged 18 to 30 in good health.

The chain couples TRBV28 to TRBJ2-4; tentatively, D is TRBD1 (6 bases). Between the trimmed V and J ends, which lost 3 bases and 0 bases, there was a span of 21 bases. CDR1 and CDR2 (germline): MDHEN, SYDVKM. The CDR3 spans 19 residues. For the CDR3, the DNA is TGTGCCAGCAGTTTTGAGGAAGAATGGGGGCCCTTAGCCAAAAACATTCAGTACTTC. It is translated as CASSFEEEWGPLAKNIQYF.

The chain uses TRBV10-3 and TRBJ2-5; 10 positions match TRBD2. V trimming: 4 bases; J trimming: 2 bases; junction bases outside the gene matches: 7. Germline lookup yields CDR1 ENHRY and CDR2 SYGVKD. The CDR3 is made up of 16 amino acids. CDR3 loop: CAISGPGLAAQETQYF. CDR3 nucleotides: TGTGCCATCAGTGGCCCCGGACTAGCGGCTCAAGAGACCCAGTACTTC.

V gene TRBV11-3 combines with J gene TRBJ2-3; perhaps TRBD2 as D (5 bases). Trimming removed 5 bases at V and 3 bases at J, with 9 bases between. Germline assignment: CDR1 SGHNT and CDR2 YENEEA. The CDR3 extends over 13 amino acids. The CDR3: CASSLWTTDTQYF. Written as DNA, the CDR3 is TGTGCCAGCAGCCTTTGGACTACAGATACGCAGTATTTT.

The chain employs TRBV7-6 and TRBJ1-1; no clear D. The CDR3 has 13 amino acids. Germline CDR1 is SGHVS and CDR2 is FNYEAQ. V dropped 5 bases and J dropped 4 bases, with 11 bases sitting between them. Here the CDR3 reads CASSQGPSTEAFF. The CDR3 DNA sequence: TGTGCCAGCAGCCAAGGCCCCAGCACTGAAGCTTTCTTT.

The rearrangement joins TRBV19 to TRBJ2-7, with 8 bases matching TRBD1. V dropped 8 bases and J dropped 6; count of bases not matched to a gene: 3. Per the germline V gene, CDR1 is LNHDA and CDR2 is SQIVND (reference sequence). The CDR3 is made up of 11 amino acids. CDR3 region: CASDRGGEQYF. CDR3 coding DNA: TGTGCCAGTGACAGGGGAGGCGAGCAGTACTTC.

In this sample, this clone turned up once. The chain combines TRBV6-6 with TRBJ2-7; D is perhaps TRBD2 (5 bases). CDR1 MNHNY and CDR2 SVGAGI come from the germline V gene (reference sequence). The V gene lost 4 bases and the J gene lost 2 bases, with 9 bases spanning the gap. The CDR3 runs 13 residues. CDR3 bases: TGTGCCAGCAGTTGGGAGACTGCCTACGAGCAGTACTTC. This codes for CASSWETAYEQYF.

V gene TRBV7-9 combines with J gene TRBJ2-7; 7 nucleotides agree with TRBD1. V shed 6 bases and J 3 bases; nucleotides not matched to a gene: 2. Germline lookup yields CDR1 SEHNR and CDR2 FQNEAQ (reference sequence). This CDR3 has 12 residues. Written as DNA, the CDR3 is TGTGCCAGCAGAGGGACAGACTACGAGCAGTACTTC. Translation gives CASRGTDYEQYF.

The V call is TRBV13, the J call TRBJ2-3; no definite D call. V lost 5 bases and J 1 base, leaving 10 bases between the germline ends. Germline values: CDR1 PRHDT, CDR2 FYEKMQ (reference sequence). The CDR3 is 14 amino acids. Here the CDR3 DNA reads TGTGCCAGCAGCCCTGATGCAGGCACAGATACGCAGTATTTT. This encodes CASSPDAGTDTQYF.

This clone has only one observation. Being one base from a much bigger clone, this may be a read error. Other nucleotide sequences from this sample produce the same CDR3. The V call is TRBV28, the J call TRBJ1-1; the D is unclear. V lost 2 bases to trimming and J lost 0 bases, with 4 bases between them. The germline V gene encodes CDR1 MDHEN and CDR2 SYDVKM. The CDR3 spans 13 residues. CDR3 loop: CASSLGVNTEAFF. CDR3 nucleotide sequence: TGTGCCAGCAGTTTAGGAGTGAACACTGAAGCTTTCTTT.

In regard to this clone: Different DNA sequences within this sample yield the same CDR3. The rearrangement joins TRBV6-5 to TRBJ1-2, with D perhaps TRBD1 (5 bases). The CDR3 loop spans 14 amino acids. Germline V CDR1 and CDR2: MNHEY, SVGAGI. The V gene lost 0 bases and the J gene lost 8 bases, with 13 bases spanning the gap. The CDR3 sequence: CASSYSEGGGGYTF. The CDR3, as DNA: TGTGCCAGCAGTTACTCGGAAGGCGGGGGAGGCTACACCTTC.

The rearrangement links TRBV7-9 to TRBJ2-7; the match to TRBD1 covers 11 bases. CDR1 is SEHNR and CDR2 is FQNEAQ in the germline V gene (reference sequence). V lost 6 bases to trimming and J lost 5 bases; unmatched junction nucleotides: 18. The CDR3 loop spans 18 amino acids. The CDR3 sequence is CASSSNQPGQGVRNEQYF. CDR3 DNA sequence: TGTGCCAGCAGTTCTAACCAACCGGGACAGGGGGTTAGGAACGAGCAGTACTTC.

The chain links TRBV19 to TRBJ1-6; D uncertain. The CDR3 totals 13 residues. The germline CDR1 and CDR2 sequences are LNHDA and SQIVND (reference sequence). The V and J ends lost 6 bases and 9 bases respectively, with 12 bases between them. The chain's CDR3 is CASSSGGLSPLHF. The CDR3 nucleotides read TGTGCCAGTAGCTCCGGCGGGCTTTCACCCCTCCACTTT.

This clone showed up just once. The genes are TRBV2 and TRBJ2-7; no definite D call. V shed 3 bases and J shed 0 bases, with 12 bases lying between them. Germline CDR1 is SNHLY and CDR2 is FYNNEI. The CDR3 loop spans 15 amino acids. This CDR3 reads CASSEVSRISYEQYF. In nucleotides, the CDR3 is TGTGCCAGCAGTGAGGTGTCTCGTATCTCCTACGAGCAGTACTTC.

V is TRBV9 and J is TRBJ2-1; D unresolved. The CDR3 is 13 amino acids. Trimming shortened V by 4 bases and J by 0 bases, and 5 bases separated the two germline ends. CDR1 is SGDLS, CDR2 YYNGEE, per germline. The DNA of the CDR3 is TGTGCCAGCAGCATGAGCTCCTACAATGAGCAGTTCTTC. Translated, it gives CASSMSSYNEQFF.

The rearrangement links TRBV4-3 to TRBJ2-5, with D unresolved. CDR3 size: 16 residues. In germline, CDR1 is LGHNA, CDR2 YSLEER. Trimming cost V 0 bases and J 5 bases, with 16 bases left between them. CDR3 sequence: CASSQEGNKGVETQYF. The CDR3 DNA sequence: TGCGCCAGCAGCCAAGAGGGGAACAAGGGCGTCGAGACCCAGTACTTC.

V and J are TRBV19 and TRBJ1-5; D gene unclear. The CDR3 contains 14 residues. Germline values: CDR1 LNHDA, CDR2 SQIVND (reference sequence). Trimming shortened V by 3 bases and J by 0 bases, and 6 bases separated the two germline ends. CDR3 DNA sequence: TGTGCCAGTAGTATGCAGCTTAGCAATCAGCCCCAGCATTTT. This encodes CASSMQLSNQPQHF.

V and J are TRBV27 and TRBJ2-3, with 8 bases that match TRBD2. Germline lookup yields CDR1 MNHEY and CDR2 SMNVEV (reference sequence). Trimming at V came to 0 bases and at J to 2 bases, leaving 4 bases not matched to a gene. The CDR3 sequence is 16 residues long. The CDR3 sequence is CASSLSAGDFTDTQYF. As DNA, the CDR3 is TGTGCCAGCAGTTTATCAGCGGGGGACTTCACAGATACGCAGTATTTT.

V usage is TRBV28 and J usage is TRBJ1-5; a weak D match, TRBD1 (5 bases). Trimming left V 6 bases short and J 3 bases short, with 12 bases between. Per germline, CDR1 MDHEN and CDR2 SYDVKM. The CDR3 length is 14 residues. CDR3 coding DNA: TGTGCCAGCAGCCTTGACAGCGCCAATCAGCCCCAGCATTTT. Encoded protein: CASSLDSANQPQHF.

The V call is TRBV29-1, the J call TRBJ1-2; D not certain. Germline lookup yields CDR1 SQVTM and CDR2 ANQGSEA. With 3 bases removed from V and 7 bases from J, the gap between germline ends came to 21 bases. The CDR3 runs to 15 residues. This CDR3 reads CSVDPLEGGEAGYTF. The CDR3 DNA follows: TGCAGCGTTGATCCTTTAGAGGGCGGGGAGGCTGGCTACACCTTC. The whole variable domain, filled in from reference TRBV29-1 and TRBJ1-2, reads SAVISQKPSRDICQRGTSLTIQCQVDSQVTMMFWYRQQPGQSLTLIATANQGSEATYESGFVIDKFPISRPNLTFSTLTVSNMSPEDSSIYLCSVDPLEGGEAGYTFGSGTRLTVV.

This clone was seen only once. The chain is built from TRBV5-1 and TRBJ1-2, with 12 bases identical to TRBD1. Germline CDR1 is SGHRS and CDR2 is YFSETQ. The CDR3 has 14 amino acids. Trimming at V came to 7 bases and at J to 8 bases, leaving 9 bases not matched to a gene. CDR3 nucleotides: TGCGCCAGCGCATCCGGGACAGGGGGCGGAGGCTACACCTTC. It encodes CASASGTGGGGYTF.

This clone came up once. The CDR3 nucleotides are TGTGCCAGTAGGGCGGGCCTCGTCGCTGAAGCTTTCTTT. It codes for CASRAGLVAEAFF. The rearrangement joins TRBV19 to TRBJ1-1; no firm D call. The V end lost 6 bases, the J end lost 6 bases, and 14 bases lay between the germline ends. There are 13 residues in the CDR3. Germline V gene lookup returns CDR1 LNHDA and CDR2 SQIVND (reference sequence).

The J gene is TRBJ1-2, the V gene TRBV5-8; TRBD1 agrees at 8 bases. Per the germline V gene, CDR1 is SGHTS and CDR2 is YDEGEE. The V gene end was trimmed by 3 bases and the J gene end by 6 bases; junction bases not matched to a gene: 10. CDR3 length equals 15 residues. CDR3: CASSSGQGLLDGYTF. The CDR3 nucleotides read TGTGCCAGCAGCTCCGGACAGGGCCTCTTGGATGGCTACACCTTC. The full variable domain, its missing parts supplied by reference TRBV5-8 and TRBJ1-2, is EAGVTQSPTHLIKTRGQQATLRCSPISGHTSVYWYQQALGLGLQFLLWYDEGEERNRGNFPPRFSGRQFPNYSSELNVNALELEDSALYLCASSSGQGLLDGYTFGSGTRLTVV.

The rearrangement uses TRBV28 and TRBJ2-7; tentatively, D is TRBD1 (6 bases). Germline V gene data show CDR1 as MDHEN and CDR2 as SYDVKM. The V and J ends lost 2 bases and 3 bases respectively, with 14 bases between them. The CDR3 runs 15 residues. The CDR3 nucleotides are TGTGCCAGCAGTTTAGAAGACACCAGGGGCTACGAGCAGTACTTC. Encoded protein: CASSLEDTRGYEQYF.

V gene TRBV2 combines with J gene TRBJ1-2; D gene uncertain. Trimming removed 3 bases from V and 6 bases from J, with 14 bases in between. This CDR3 region has 14 residues. Germline V CDR1 and CDR2: SNHLY, FYNNEI. The CDR3 sequence: CASSDWSRSDGYTF. As DNA, the CDR3 is TGTGCCAGCAGTGACTGGTCCCGAAGCGATGGCTACACCTTC.

This clone was found once. The chain carries TRBV2 and TRBJ2-7, with D possibly TRBD1 on 7 matching bases. Germline V gene data show CDR1 as SNHLY and CDR2 as FYNNEI. The CDR3 is 15 amino acids. Trimming removed 2 bases at V and 5 bases at J, with 16 bases between. CDR3 amino acids: CASSETLAGGNEQYF. In nucleotides, the CDR3 is TGTGCCAGCAGTGAAACGTTGGCAGGGGGGAACGAGCAGTACTTC.

The chain uses TRBV27 and TRBJ2-4; no reliable D call. CDR3 size: 13 residues. Germline V lookup: CDR1 MNHEY, CDR2 SMNVEV (reference sequence). The V and J ends lost 3 bases and 0 bases respectively, with 3 bases between them. CDR3 DNA: TGTGCCAGCAGTTTGTTAGCCAAAAACATTCAGTACTTC. It translates to CASSLLAKNIQYF.